Only a few counts were recorded for the clone carrying this T cell receptor beta chain. Its antigen is unknown. This sample stems from a study of vaccination and CD4 T cells after COVID-19. For the study at large: In the control cultures, a CEFX pool, an HIV-1 Nef pool, or no peptide was supplied.

The treatment denotes: roughly 11-day PBMC culture with coronavirus spike peptide pools or control peptides (ViraFEST assay). The V end lost 7 bases, the J end lost 0 bases, and 8 bases lay between the germline ends. CDR3 length equals 12 residues. Germline loops: CDR1 DFQATT, CDR2 SNEGSKA (reference sequence). Sequencing of the DNA from cultured CD4+ T cells was carried out with the Oncomine TCR Beta short-read assay. Using its own MiXCR run on the PCR reads, TCRdb lists one record per CDR3 protein. The table lists some 12,000 distinct CDR3 sequences, around 48% of them singletons. The source material was CD4+ T cells from blood, cultured in vitro. V gene TRBV20-1 combines with J gene TRBJ2-3; D gene ambiguous. The receptor's source is a human donor who had recovered from COVID-19. The CDR3 DNA follows: TGCAGTGTCAGTGGGAGCACAGATACGCAGTATTTT. Translating gives CSVSGSTDTQYF.